This T cell receptor (beta chain) was sequenced during a study of chemoradiotherapy in HPV16-positive cancers. Study results and caveats: Non-HPV-specific T cells did not expand in tumors during treatment, whereas candidate HPV-specific clones and E7-related motifs did.

Libraries were prepared by immunoSEQ multiplex PCR; TCRdb keeps only in-frame clonotypes and omits some of them. The sample contains 1,500 to 2,000 clones, approximately 90% of which appear only once. Samples were taken several times over chemoradiotherapy. This clone was picked up one time. Its antigen remains unidentified. The germline CDR1 and CDR2 sequences are MNHEY and SMNVEV (reference sequence). V was trimmed by 5 bases and J by 3 bases, leaving 5 bases between them. This CDR3 has 13 amino acids. The rearrangement joins TRBV27 to TRBJ2-6; D is uncertain. The sequenced sample was tumor tissue, obtained from a patient who underwent chemoradiotherapy. The clonotype was recovered from a human donor with HPV-associated anogenital cancer. CDR3 coding DNA: TGTGCCAGCAGTCCTTTTGGGGCCAACGTCCTGACTTTC. Translating gives CASSPFGANVLTF.